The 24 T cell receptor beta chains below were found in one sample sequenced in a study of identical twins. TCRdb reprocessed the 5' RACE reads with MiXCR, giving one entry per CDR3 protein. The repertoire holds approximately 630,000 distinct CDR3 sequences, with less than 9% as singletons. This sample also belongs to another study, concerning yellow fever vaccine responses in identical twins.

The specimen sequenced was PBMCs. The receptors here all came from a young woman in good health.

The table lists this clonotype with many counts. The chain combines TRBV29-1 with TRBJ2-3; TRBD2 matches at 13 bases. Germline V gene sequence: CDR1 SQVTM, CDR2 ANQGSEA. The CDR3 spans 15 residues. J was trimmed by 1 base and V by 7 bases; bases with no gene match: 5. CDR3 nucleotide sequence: TGCAGCGCTGGACTAGCGGGAGTCGGCACAGATACGCAGTATTTT. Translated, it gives CSAGLAGVGTDTQYF.

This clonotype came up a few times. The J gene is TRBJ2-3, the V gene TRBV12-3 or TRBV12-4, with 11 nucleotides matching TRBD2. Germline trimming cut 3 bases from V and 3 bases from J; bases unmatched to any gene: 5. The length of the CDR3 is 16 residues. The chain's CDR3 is CASSFFSGGVTDTQYF. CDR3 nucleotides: TGTGCCAGCAGTTTTTTTAGCGGGGGGGTTACAGATACGCAGTATTTT.

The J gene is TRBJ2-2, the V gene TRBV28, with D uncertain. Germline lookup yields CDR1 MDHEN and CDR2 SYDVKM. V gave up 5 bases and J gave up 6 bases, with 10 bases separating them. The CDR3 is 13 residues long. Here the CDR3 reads CASSARRSGELFF. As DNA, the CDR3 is TGTGCCAGCAGTGCCCGCAGGTCCGGGGAGCTGTTTTTT. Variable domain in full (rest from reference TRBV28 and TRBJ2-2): DVKVTQSSRYLVKRTGEKVFLECVQDMDHENMFWYRQDPGLGLRLIYFSYDVKMKEKGDIPEGYSVSREKKERFSLILESASTNQTSMYLCASSARRSGELFFGEGSRLTVL.

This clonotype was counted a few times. This CDR3 reads CASSQLAELDTQYF. In DNA, the CDR3 is TGTGCCAGCAGCCAATTAGCGGAGCTGGATACGCAGTATTTT. The chain employs TRBV4-2 and TRBJ2-3; D is possibly TRBD2 (6 bases). The ends were cut back, 2 bases at V and 6 bases at J, with 12 bases in the middle. CDR3 size: 14 residues. The germline V gene has CDR1 LGHNA and CDR2 YNFKEQ.

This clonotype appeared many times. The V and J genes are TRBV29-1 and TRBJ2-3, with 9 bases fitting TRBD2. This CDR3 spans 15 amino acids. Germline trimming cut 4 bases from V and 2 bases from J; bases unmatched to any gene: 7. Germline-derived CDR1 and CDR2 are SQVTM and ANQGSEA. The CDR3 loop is CSVGVAGVSTDTQYF. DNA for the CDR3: TGCAGCGTTGGGGTAGCGGGGGTGTCCACAGATACGCAGTATTTT.

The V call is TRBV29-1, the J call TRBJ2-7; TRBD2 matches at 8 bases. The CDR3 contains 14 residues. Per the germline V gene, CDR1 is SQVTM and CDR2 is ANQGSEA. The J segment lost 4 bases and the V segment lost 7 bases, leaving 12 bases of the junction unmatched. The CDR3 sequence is CSAIYGGGGYEQYF. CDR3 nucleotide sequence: TGCAGCGCCATCTACGGGGGGGGTGGATACGAGCAGTACTTC.

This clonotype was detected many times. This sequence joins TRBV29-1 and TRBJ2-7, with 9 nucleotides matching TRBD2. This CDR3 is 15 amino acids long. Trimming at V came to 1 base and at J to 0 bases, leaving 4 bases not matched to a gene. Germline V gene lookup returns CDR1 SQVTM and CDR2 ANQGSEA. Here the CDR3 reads CSVEGLAGFSYEQYF. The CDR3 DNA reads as TGCAGCGTTGAAGGGCTAGCGGGATTCTCCTACGAGCAGTACTTC.

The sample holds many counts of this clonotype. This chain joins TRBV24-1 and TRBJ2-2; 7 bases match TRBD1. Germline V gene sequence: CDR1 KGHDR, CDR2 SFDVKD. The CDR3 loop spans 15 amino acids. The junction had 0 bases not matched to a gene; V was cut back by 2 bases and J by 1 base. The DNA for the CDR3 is TGTGCCACCAGTGATTGGACAGGGAACACCGGGGAGCTGTTTTTT. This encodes CATSDWTGNTGELFF.

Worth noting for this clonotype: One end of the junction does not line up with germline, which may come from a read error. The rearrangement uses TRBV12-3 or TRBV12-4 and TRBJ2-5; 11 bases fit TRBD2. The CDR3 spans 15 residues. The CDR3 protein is CASRLAGGRQETQYF. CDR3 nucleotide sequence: TGTGCCAGCAGATTAGCGGGGGGGCGCCAAGAGACCCAGTACTTC.

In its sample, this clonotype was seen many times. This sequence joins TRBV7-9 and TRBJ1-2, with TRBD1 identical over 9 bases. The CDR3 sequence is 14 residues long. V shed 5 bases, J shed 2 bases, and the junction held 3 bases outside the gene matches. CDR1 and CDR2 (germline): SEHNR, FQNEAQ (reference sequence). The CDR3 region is CASSTGTGNYGYTF. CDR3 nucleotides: TGTGCCAGCAGCACAGGGACAGGGAACTATGGCTACACCTTC.

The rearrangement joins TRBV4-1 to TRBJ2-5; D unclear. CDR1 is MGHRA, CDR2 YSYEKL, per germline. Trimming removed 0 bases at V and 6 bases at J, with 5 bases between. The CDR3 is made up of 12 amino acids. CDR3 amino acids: CASSQDEQTQYF. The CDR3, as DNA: TGCGCCAGCAGCCAAGACGAACAGACCCAGTACTTC.

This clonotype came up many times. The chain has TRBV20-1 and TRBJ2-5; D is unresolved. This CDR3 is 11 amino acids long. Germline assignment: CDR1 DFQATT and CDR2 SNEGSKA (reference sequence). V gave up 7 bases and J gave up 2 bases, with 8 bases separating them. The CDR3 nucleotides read TGCAGTGTTCAGAGGCAAGAGACCCAGTACTTC. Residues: CSVQRQETQYF.

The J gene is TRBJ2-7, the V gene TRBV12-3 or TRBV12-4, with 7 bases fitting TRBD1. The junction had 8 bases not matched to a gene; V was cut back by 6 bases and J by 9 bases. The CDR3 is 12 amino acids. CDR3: CASSPDRVGQYF. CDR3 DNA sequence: TGTGCCAGCAGCCCAGACAGGGTGGGGCAGTACTTC.

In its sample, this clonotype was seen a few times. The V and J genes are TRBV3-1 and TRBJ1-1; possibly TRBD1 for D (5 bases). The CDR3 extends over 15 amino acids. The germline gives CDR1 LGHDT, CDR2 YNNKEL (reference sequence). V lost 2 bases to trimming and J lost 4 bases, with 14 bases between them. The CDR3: CASSQWGLEGTEAFF. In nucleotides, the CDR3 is TGTGCCAGCAGCCAATGGGGCTTAGAGGGCACTGAAGCTTTCTTT.

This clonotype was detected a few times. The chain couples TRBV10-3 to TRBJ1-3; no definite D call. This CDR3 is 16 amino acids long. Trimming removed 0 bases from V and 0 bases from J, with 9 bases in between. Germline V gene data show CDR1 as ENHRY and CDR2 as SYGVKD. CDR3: CAISESQASSGNTIYF. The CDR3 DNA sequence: TGTGCCATCAGTGAGTCGCAGGCCTCCTCTGGAAACACCATATATTTT.

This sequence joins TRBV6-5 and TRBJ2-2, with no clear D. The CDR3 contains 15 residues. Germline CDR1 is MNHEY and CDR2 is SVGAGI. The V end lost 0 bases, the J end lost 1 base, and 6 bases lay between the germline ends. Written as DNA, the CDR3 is TGTGCCAGCAGTTACTCCGGGTTGAACACCGGGGAGCTGTTTTTT. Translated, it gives CASSYSGLNTGELFF.

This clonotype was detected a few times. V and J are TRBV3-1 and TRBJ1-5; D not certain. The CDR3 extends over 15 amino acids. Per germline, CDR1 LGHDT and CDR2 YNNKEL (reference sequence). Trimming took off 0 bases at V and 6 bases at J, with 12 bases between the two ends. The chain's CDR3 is CASSQDTGVGQPQHF. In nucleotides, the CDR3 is TGTGCCAGCAGCCAAGATACCGGGGTGGGTCAGCCCCAGCATTTT.

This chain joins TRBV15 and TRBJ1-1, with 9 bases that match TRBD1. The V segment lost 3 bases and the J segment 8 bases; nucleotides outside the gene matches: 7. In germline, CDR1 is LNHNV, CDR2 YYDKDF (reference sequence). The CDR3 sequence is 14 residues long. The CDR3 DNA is TGTGCCACCAGCAGGACAGGGGGTCGCGGGGAAGCTTTCTTT. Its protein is CATSRTGGRGEAFF.

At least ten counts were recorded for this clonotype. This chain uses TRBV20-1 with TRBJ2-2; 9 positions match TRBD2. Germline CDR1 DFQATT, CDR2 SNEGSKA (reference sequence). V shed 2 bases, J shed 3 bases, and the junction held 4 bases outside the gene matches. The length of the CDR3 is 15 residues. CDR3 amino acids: CSARKASGDTGELFF. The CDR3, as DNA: TGCAGTGCTAGAAAGGCTAGCGGGGACACCGGGGAGCTGTTTTTT.

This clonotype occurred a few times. The chain's CDR3 is CSARSRGRNSYEQYF. CDR3 coding DNA: TGCAGTGCTAGGTCTCGCGGGAGAAACTCCTACGAGCAGTACTTC. The V gene is TRBV20-1, the J gene TRBJ2-7, with 7 bases fitting TRBD2. Germline-derived CDR1 and CDR2 are DFQATT and SNEGSKA (reference sequence). This CDR3 region has 15 residues. With V trimmed by 3 bases and J by 0 bases, 8 bases remained unmatched.

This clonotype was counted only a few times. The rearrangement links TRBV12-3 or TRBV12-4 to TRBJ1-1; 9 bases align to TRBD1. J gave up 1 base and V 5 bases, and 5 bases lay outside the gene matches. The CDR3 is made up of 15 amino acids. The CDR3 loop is CASSMDRGKNTEAFF. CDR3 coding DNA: TGTGCCAGCAGTATGGACAGGGGAAAGAACACTGAAGCTTTCTTT.

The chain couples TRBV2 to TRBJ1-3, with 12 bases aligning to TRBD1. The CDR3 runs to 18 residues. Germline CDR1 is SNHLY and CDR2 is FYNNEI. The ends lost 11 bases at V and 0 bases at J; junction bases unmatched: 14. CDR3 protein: CAFWYGTGGTRSGNTIYF. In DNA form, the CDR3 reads TGTGCCTTCTGGTACGGGACAGGGGGCACCCGCTCTGGAAACACCATATATTTT. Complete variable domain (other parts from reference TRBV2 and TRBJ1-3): EPEVTQTPSHQVTQMGQEVILRCVPISNHLYFYWYRQILGQKVEFLVSFYNNEISEKSEIFDDQFSVERPDGSNFTLKIRSTKLEDSAMYFCAFWYGTGGTRSGNTIYFGEGSWLTVV.

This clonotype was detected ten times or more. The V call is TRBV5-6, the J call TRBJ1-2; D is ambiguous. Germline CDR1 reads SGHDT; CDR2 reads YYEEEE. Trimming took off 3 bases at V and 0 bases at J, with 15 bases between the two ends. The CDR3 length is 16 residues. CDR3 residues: CASSYDPSITNYGYTF. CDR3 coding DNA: TGTGCCAGCAGCTACGACCCGTCCATAACTAACTATGGCTACACCTTC.

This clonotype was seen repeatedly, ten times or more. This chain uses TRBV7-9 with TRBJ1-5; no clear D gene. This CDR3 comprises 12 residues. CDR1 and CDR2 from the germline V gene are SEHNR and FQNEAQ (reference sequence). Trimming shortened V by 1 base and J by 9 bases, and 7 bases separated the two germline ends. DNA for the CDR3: TGTGCCAGCAGCTTAGGGGCCCGGCCCCAGCATTTT. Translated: CASSLGARPQHF.